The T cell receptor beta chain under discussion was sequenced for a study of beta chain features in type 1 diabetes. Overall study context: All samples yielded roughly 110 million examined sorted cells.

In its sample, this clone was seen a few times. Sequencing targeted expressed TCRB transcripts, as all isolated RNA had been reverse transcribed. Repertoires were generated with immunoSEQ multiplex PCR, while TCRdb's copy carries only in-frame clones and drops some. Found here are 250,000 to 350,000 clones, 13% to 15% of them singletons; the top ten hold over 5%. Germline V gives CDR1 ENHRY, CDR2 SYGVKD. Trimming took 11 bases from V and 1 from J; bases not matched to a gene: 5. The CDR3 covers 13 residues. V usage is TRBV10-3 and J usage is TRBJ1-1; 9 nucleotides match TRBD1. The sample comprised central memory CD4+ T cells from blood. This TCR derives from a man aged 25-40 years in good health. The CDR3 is CAASGQGNTEAFF. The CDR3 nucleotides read TGTGCCGCGTCGGGACAGGGGAACACTGAAGCTTTCTTT.